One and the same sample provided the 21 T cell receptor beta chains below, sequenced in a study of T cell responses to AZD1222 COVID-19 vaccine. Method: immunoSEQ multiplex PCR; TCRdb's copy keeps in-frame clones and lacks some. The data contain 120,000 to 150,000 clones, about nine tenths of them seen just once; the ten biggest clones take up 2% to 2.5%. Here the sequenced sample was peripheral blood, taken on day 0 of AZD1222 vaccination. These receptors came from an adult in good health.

CDR3 DNA: TGCAGTGCCAGCCAGGCGCTTGCTGGTGAAAAACTGTTTTTT. Residues: CSASQALAGEKLFF. The J gene is TRBJ1-4, the V gene TRBV29-1, with unresolved D. Germline CDR1 reads SQVTM; CDR2 reads ANQGSEA. CDR3 length: 14 amino acids.

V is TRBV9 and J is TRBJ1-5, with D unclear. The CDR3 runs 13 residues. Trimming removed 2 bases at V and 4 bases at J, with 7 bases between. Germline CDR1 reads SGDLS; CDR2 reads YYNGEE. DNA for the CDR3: TGTGCCAGCAGCGTTATGGAGAATCAGCCCCAGCATTTT. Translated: CASSVMENQPQHF.

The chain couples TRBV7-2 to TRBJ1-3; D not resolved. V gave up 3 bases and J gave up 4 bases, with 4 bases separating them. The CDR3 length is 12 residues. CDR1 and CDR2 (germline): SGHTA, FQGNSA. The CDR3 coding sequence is TGTGCCAGCAGCTTCGAGGGAAACACCATATATTTT. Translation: CASSFEGNTIYF.

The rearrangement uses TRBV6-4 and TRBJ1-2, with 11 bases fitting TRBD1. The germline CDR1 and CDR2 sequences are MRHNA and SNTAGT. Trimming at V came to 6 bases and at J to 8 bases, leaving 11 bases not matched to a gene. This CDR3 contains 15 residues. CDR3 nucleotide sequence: TGTGCCAGCAGCCTCGAAGGACAGGGGGCGACGGGCTACACCTTC. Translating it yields CASSLEGQGATGYTF.

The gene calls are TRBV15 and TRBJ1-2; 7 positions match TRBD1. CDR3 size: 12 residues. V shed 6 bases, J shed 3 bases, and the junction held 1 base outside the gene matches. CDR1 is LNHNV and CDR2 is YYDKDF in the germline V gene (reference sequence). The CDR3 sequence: CATRGTDYGYTF. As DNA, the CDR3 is TGTGCCACCAGGGGGACAGACTATGGCTACACCTTC. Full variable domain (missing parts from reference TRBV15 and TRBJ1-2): DAMVIQNPRYQVTQFGKPVTLSCSQTLNHNVMYWYQQKSSQAPKLLFHYYDKDFNNEADTPDNFQSRRPNTSFCFLDIRSPGLGDTAMYLCATRGTDYGYTFGSGTRLTVV.

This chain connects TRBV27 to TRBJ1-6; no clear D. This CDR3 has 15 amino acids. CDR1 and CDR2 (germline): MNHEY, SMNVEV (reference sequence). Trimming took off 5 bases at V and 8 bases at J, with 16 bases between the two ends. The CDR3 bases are TGTGCCAGCAGTCCTCTAGAGTTCCTTCATTCACCCCTCCACTTT. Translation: CASSPLEFLHSPLHF.

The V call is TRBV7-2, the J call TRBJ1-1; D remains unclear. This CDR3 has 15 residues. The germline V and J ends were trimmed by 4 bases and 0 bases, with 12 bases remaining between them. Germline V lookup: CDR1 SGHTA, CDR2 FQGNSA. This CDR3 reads CASSSRGAVNTEAFF. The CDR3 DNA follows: TGTGCCAGCAGCTCCCGTGGAGCGGTGAACACTGAAGCTTTCTTT.

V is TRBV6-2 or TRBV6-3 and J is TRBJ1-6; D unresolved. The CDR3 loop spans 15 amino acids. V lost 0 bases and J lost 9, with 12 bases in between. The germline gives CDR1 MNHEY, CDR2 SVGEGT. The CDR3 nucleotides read TGTGCCAGCAGTTACTCGAAGATAGCCTCTTCACCCCTCCACTTT. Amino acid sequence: CASSYSKIASSPLHF.

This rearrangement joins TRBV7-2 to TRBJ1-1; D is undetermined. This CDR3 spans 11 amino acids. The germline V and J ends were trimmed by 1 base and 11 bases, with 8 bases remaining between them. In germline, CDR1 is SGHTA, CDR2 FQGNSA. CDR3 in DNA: TGTGCCAGCAGCTTAGGGGAAGGGGCTTTCTTT. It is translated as CASSLGEGAFF.

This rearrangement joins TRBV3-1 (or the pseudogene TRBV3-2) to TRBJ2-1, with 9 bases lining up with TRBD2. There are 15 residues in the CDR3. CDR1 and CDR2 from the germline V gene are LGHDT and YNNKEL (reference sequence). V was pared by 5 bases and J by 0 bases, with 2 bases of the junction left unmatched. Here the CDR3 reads CASSISGSSYNEQFF. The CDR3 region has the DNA TGTGCCAGCAGCATTAGCGGGAGCTCCTACAATGAGCAGTTCTTC.

In DNA form, the CDR3 reads TGCGCCAGCAGCTTGGTCCCGGCTAGCGGGAGGACCTTTAATACGCAGTATTTT. Translating it yields CASSLVPASGRTFNTQYF. The chain links TRBV5-1 to TRBJ2-3; TRBD2 matches at 11 bases. CDR1 and CDR2 (germline): SGHRS, YFSETQ. CDR3 length: 18 amino acids. V trimming: 0 bases; J trimming: 7 bases; junction bases outside the gene matches: 13. The full variable domain, with the rest looked up from reference TRBV5-1 and TRBJ2-3, is KAGVTQTPRYLIKTRGQQVTLSCSPISGHRSVSWYQQTPGQGLQFLFEYFSETQRNKGNFPGRFSGRQFSNSRSEMNVSTLELGDSALYLCASSLVPASGRTFNTQYFGPGTRLTVL.

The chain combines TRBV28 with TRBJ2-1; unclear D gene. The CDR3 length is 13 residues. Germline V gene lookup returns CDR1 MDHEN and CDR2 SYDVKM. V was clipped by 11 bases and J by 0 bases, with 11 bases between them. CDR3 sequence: CAWLVSSYNEQFF. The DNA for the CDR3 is TGTGCCTGGCTCGTCAGCTCCTACAATGAGCAGTTCTTC.

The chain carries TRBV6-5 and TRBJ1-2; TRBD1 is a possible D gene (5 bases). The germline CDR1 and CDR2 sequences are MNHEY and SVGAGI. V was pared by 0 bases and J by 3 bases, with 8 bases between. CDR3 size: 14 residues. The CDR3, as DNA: TGTGCCAGCAGTTACTCGCCGGGGGACTATGGCTACACCTTC. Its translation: CASSYSPGDYGYTF.

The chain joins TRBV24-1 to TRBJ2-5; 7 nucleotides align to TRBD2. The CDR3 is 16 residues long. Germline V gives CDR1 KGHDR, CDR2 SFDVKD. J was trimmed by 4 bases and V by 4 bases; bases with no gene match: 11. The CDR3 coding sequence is TGTGCCACCAGTGACCAACTTGGGGGGGGAGGAGAGACCCAGTACTTC. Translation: CATSDQLGGGGETQYF.

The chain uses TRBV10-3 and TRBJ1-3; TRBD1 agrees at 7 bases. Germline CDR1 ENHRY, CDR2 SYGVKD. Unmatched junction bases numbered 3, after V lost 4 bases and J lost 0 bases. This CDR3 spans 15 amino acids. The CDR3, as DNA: TGTGCCATCAGTGCACAGGGGATCTCTGGAAACACCATATATTTT. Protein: CAISAQGISGNTIYF.

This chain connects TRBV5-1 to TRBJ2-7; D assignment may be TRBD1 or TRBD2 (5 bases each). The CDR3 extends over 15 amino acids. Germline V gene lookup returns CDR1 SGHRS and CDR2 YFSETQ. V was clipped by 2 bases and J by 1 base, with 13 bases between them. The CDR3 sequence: CASSFSRDRSYEQYF. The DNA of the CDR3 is TGCGCCAGCAGCTTTAGCAGGGACCGTTCCTACGAGCAGTACTTC.

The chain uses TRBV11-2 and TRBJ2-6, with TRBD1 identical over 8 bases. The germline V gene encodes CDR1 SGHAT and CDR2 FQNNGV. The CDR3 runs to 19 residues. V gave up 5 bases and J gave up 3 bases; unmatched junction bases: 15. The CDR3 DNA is TGTGCCAGCAGCATAAAGACAGGGGCGCTAGTGTATGGGGCCAACGTCCTGACTTTC. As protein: CASSIKTGALVYGANVLTF.

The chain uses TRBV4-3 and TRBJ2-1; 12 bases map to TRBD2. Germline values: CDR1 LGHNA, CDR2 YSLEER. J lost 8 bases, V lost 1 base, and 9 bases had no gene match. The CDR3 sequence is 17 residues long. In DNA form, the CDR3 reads TGCGCCAGCAGCCAAGGGTATACTAGCGGGAGGAACGATGAGCAGTTCTTC. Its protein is CASSQGYTSGRNDEQFF.

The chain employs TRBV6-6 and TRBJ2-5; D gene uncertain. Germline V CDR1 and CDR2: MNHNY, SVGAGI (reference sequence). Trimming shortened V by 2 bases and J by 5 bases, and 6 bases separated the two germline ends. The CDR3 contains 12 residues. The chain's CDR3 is CASSYGLETQYF. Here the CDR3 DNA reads TGTGCCAGCAGTTACGGGTTGGAGACCCAGTACTTC.

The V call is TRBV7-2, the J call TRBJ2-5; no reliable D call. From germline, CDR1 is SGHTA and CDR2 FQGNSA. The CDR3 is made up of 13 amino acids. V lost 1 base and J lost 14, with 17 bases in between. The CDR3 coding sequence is TGTGCCAGCAGCTTAGGAGGTCCAGCTTTTCCTTACTTC. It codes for CASSLGGPAFPYF.

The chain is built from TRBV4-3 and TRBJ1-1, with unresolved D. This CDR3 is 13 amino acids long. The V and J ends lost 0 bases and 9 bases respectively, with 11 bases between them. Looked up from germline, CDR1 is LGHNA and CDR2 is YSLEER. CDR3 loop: CASSQDIRAKAFF. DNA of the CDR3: TGCGCCAGCAGCCAAGATATAAGGGCCAAAGCTTTCTTT.